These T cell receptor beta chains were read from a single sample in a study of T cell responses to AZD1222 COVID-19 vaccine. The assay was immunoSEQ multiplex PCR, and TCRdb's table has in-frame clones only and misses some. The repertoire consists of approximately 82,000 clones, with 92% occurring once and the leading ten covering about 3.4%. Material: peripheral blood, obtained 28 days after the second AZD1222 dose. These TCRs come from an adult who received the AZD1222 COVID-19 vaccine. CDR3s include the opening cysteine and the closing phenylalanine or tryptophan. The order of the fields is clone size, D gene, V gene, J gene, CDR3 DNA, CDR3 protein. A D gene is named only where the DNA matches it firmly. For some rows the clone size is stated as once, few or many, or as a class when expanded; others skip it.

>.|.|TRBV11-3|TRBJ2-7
TGTGCCAGCAGCTTCAGGTCTGGGGGTGGGTACGAGCAGTACTTC
CASSFRSGGGYEQYF
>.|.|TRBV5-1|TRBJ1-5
TGCGCCAGCAGCCGGGGACATGACCAGCCCCAGCATTTT
CASSRGHDQPQHF
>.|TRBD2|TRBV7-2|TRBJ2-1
TGTGCCAGCAGCTTAGGTCCAGCGGGGGGGATTGAGCAGTTCTTC
CASSLGPAGGIEQFF
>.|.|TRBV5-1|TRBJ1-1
TGCGCCAGCAGCTTGGACAGGAGGGAGAACACTGAAGCTTTCTTT
CASSLDRRENTEAFF
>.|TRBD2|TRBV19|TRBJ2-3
TGTGCCAGTAGTCCCAGCGGGGGGGCTTTGGGCACAGATACGCAGTATTTT
CASSPSGGALGTDTQYF
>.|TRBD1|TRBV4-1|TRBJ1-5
TGCGCCAGCAGCCAACCCGGACAGGGTAGGAATCAGCCCCAGCATTTT
CASSQPGQGRNQPQHF
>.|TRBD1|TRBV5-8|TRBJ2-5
TGTGCCAGCAGCTGGGGGCGACAGGGGGCCGCAGAGACCCAGTACTTC
CASSWGRQGAAETQYF
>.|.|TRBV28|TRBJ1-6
TGTGCCAGCAGCGATAGAAGGGTGGGGGCGCGTTCACCCCTCCACTTT
CASSDRRVGARSPLHF
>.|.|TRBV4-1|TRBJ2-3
TGCGCCAGCAGCCAGGTCGAGGCAGATACGCAGTATTTT
CASSQVEADTQYF
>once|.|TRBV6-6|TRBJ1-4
TGTGCCAGCAATTTCGGGGGGAATAATGAAAAACTGTTTTTT
CASNFGGNNEKLFF
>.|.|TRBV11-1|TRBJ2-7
TGTGCCAGCAGCTTAGTTGGGTACGAGCAGTACTTC
CASSLVGYEQYF
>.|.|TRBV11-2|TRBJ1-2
TGTGCCAGCAGCTTACGGATTCCGGGTTCGTCAGGGTATGGCTACACCTTC
CASSLRIPGSSGYGYTF
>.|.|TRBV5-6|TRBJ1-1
TGTGCCAGCAGCTTGGACGGCCGCACTGAAGCTTTCTTT
CASSLDGRTEAFF
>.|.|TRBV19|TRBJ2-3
TGTGCCATTCGGGGCGACACGGATACGCAGTATTTT
CAIRGDTDTQYF
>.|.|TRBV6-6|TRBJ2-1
TGTGCCACCAGTGAGGGGGCGGGGGGCCCCAATGAGCAGTTCTTC
CATSEGAGGPNEQFF
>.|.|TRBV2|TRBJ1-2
TGTGCCAGCAGTGAACGCTATGGCTACACCTTC
CASSERYGYTF
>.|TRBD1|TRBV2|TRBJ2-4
TGTGCCAGCAGCTACGGACAGGGGACCAAAAACATTCAGTACTTC
CASSYGQGTKNIQYF
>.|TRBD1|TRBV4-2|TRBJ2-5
TGTGCCAGCAGCCAAGATCCCCGGACAGGGCTCCAAGAGACCCAGTACTTC
CASSQDPRTGLQETQYF
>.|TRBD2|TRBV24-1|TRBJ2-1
TGTGCCACAGCGGGGGGAGATAACAGGGAGCAGTTCTTC
CATAGGDNREQFF
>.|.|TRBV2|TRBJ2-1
TGTGCCAGTGCACCAGGCCGGGACACCTCGCATGAGCAGTTCTTC
CASAPGRDTSHEQFF
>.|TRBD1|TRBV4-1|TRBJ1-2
TGCGCCAGCAGCCAGCGGGACAGCGGAACCTATGGCTACACCTTC
CASSQRDSGTYGYTF
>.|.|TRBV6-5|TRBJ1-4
TGTGCCAGCAGTTCCCGGGGTGTGGATGAAAAACTGTTTTTT
CASSSRGVDEKLFF
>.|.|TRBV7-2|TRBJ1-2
TGTGCCAGCAGCCCCTCCACTGGGACGGCCGCTAACTATGGCTACACCTTC
CASSPSTGTAANYGYTF
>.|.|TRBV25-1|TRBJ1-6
TGTGCCAGCAGAGACAGCTCCTATAATTCACCCCTCCACTTT
CASRDSSYNSPLHF
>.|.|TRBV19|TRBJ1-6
TGTGCCAGTAGTATAGGACAAAATAATTCACCCCTCCACTTT
CASSIGQNNSPLHF
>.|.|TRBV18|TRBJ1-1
TGTGCCAGCTCACCGGCACCCCCCACTGAAGCTTTCTTT
CASSPAPPTEAFF
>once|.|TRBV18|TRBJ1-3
TGTGCCAGTGGTCAGCTCTACAGGGACCGCTCTGGAAACACCATATATTTT
CASGQLYRDRSGNTIYF
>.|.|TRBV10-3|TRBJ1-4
TGTGCCATCAACAGGGCGACTAATGAAAAACTGTTTTTT
CAINRATNEKLFF
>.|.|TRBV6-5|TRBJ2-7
TGTGCCAGCACTAGACAAAGCTCCTACGAGCAGTACTTC
CASTRQSSYEQYF
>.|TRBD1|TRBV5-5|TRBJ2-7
TGTGCCAGCAGCTTGGGACAGGGGGACTACGAGCAGTACTTC
CASSLGQGDYEQYF
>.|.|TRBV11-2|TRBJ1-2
TGTGCCAGCAGCTTAGTTGCATCCTATGGCTACACCTTC
CASSLVASYGYTF
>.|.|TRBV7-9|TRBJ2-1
TGTGCCAGCAGCTTAACCTGGGCTGAGCAGTTCTTC
CASSLTWAEQFF
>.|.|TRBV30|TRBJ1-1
TGTGCCTGGAGTGTAATCGCGAACACTGAAGCTTTCTTT
CAWSVIANTEAFF
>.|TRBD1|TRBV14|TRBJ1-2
TGTGCCAGCAGCCCCCGACAGGGCTACTATGGCTACACCTTC
CASSPRQGYYGYTF
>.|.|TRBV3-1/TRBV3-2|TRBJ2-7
TGTGCCAGCAGTTTGGGATCCCTGTGGTACGAGCAGTACTTC
CASSLGSLWYEQYF
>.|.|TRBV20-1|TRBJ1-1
TGCAGTGCTAGGGCCCGGGGCCAAGCTTTCTTT
CSARARGQAFF
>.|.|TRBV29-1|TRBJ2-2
TGCAGCGTTGAAGCTGGGAAGGGCAGGGTTAACACCGGGGAGCTGTTTTTT
CSVEAGKGRVNTGELFF
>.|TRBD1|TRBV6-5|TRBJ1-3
TGTGCCAGCAGCCCGGACAGGTTCTCTGGAAACACCATATATTTT
CASSPDRFSGNTIYF
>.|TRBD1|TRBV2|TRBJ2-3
TGTGCCAGCAGTGAAGGGGACAGGGGGCCTGTAGATACGCAGTATTTT
CASSEGDRGPVDTQYF
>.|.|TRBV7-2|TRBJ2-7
TGTGCCAGCAGCTTAAGAAGCGGTTCCTCCTACGAGCAGTACTTC
CASSLRSGSSYEQYF
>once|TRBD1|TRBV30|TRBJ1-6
TGTGCCTGGCAGGGACAGGGCGAATCACCCCTCCACTTT
CAWQGQGESPLHF
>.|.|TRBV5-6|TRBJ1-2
TGTGCCAGCAGCACCCGCGCCTATGGCTACACCTTC
CASSTRAYGYTF
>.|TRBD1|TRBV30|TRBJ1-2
TGTGCCTGGAGGCCTATACAGGGGTCTGGCTACACCTTC
CAWRPIQGSGYTF
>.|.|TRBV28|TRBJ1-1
TGTGCCAGCAGTCCCACCCGACCAAACACTGAAGCTTTCTTT
CASSPTRPNTEAFF
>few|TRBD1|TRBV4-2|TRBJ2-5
TGTGCCAGCAGCCAGGAGACCGGGACAGGGGGCGAGACCCAGTACTTC
CASSQETGTGGETQYF
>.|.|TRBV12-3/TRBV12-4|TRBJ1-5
TGTGCCAGCAGTTTAAGCAGTGAGCCCCAGCATTTT
CASSLSSEPQHF
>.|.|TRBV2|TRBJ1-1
TGTGCCAGCAGGACAGGAATCGTTAACACTGAAGCTTTCTTT
CASRTGIVNTEAFF
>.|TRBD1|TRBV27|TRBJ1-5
TGTGCCAGCAGTCGGCAGGGGGCGGGTCAGCCCCAGCATTTT
CASSRQGAGQPQHF
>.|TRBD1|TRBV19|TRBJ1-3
TGTGCCAGTAACCGGGACAGGGAGAGAAACACCATATATTTT
CASNRDRERNTIYF
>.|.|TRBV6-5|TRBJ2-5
TGTGCCAGCACCCTCATGGGCATGCAAGAGACCCAGTACTTC
CASTLMGMQETQYF
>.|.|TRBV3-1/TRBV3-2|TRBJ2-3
TGTGCCAGCAGCTTAAGGGTCCCTACAGATACGCAGTATTTT
CASSLRVPTDTQYF
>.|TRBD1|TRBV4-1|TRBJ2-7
TGCGCCAGCAGCCCCCAAAGTCCCGGGACAGGGGCCTTGGGTAGTTTGCAGTACTTC
CASSPQSPGTGALGSLQYF
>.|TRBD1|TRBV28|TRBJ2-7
TGTGCCAGCTTGAGCCCGGGACAGGGGATCCCCCCCCTATACGAGCAGTACTTC
CASLSPGQGIPPLYEQYF